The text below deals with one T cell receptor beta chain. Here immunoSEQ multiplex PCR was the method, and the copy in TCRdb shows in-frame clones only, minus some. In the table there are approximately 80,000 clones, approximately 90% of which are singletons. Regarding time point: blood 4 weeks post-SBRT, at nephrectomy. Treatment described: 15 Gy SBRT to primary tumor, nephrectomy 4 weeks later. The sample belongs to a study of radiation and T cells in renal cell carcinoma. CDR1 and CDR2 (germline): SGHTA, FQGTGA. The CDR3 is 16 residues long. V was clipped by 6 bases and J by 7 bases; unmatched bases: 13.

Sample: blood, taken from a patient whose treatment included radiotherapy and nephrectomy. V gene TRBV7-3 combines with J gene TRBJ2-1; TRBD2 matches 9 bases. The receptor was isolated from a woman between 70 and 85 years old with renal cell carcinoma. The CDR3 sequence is CASSLLSGGTANEQFF. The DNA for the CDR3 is TGTGCCAGCAGTCTTTTAAGCGGGGGGACCGCAAATGAGCAGTTCTTC.